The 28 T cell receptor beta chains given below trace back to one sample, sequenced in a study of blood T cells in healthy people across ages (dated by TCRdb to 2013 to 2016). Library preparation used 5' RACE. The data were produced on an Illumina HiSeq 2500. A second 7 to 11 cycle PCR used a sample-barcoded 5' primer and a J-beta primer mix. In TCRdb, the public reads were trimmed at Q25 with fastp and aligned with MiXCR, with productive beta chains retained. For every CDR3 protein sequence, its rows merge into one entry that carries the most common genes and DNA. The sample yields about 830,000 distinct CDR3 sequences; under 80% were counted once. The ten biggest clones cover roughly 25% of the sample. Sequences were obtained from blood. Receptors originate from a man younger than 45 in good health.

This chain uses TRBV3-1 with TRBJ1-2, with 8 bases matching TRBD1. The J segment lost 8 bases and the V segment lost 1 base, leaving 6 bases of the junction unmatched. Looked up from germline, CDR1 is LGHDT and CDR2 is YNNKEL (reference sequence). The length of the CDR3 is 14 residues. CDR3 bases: TGTGCCAGCAGCCAAGGACAGGGGATGGGCGGCTACACCTTC. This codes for CASSQGQGMGGYTF.

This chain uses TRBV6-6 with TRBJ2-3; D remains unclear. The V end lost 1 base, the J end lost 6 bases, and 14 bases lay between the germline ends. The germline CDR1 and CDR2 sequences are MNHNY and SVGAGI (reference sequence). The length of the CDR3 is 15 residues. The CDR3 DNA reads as TGTGCCAGCAGTTACTTAATGGACGTTGGGGATACGCAGTATTTT. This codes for CASSYLMDVGDTQYF.

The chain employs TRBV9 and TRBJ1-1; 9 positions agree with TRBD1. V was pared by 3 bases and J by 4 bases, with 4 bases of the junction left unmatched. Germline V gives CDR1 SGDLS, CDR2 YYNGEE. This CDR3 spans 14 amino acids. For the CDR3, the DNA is TGTGCCAGCAGCGGGACGACAGGGGGCACTGAAGCTTTCTTT. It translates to CASSGTTGGTEAFF.

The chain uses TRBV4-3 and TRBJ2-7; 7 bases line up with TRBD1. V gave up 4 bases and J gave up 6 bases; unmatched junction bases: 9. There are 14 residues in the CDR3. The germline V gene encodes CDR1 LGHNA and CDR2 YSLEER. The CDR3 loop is CASSLTLQGSEQYF. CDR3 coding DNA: TGCGCCAGCAGCCTAACACTACAGGGGAGCGAGCAGTACTTC.

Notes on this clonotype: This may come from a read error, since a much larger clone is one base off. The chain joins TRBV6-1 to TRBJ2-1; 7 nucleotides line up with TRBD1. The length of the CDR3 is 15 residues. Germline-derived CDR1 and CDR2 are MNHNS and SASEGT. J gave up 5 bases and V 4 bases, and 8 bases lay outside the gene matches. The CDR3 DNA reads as TGTGCCAGCAGTGCCCGGGGACAGTCCCACAATGAGCAGTTCTTC. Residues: CASSARGQSHNEQFF.

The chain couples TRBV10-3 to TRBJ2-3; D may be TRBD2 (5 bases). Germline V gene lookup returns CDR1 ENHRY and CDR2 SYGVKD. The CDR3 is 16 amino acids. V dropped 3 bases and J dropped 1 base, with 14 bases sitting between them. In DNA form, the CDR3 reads TGTGCCATCAGTGATTCGGTGGCCGGGGGCACAGATACGCAGTATTTT. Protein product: CAISDSVAGGTDTQYF.

DNA of the CDR3: TGTGCCAGCAGCTTAGCGGGCCACACAGATACGCAGTATTTT. Protein sequence: CASSLAGHTDTQYF. The rearrangement links TRBV7-2 to TRBJ2-3; D is unresolved. Germline V CDR1 and CDR2: SGHTA, FQGNSA. This CDR3 contains 14 residues. With 0 bases removed from V and 2 bases from J, the gap between germline ends came to 6 bases.

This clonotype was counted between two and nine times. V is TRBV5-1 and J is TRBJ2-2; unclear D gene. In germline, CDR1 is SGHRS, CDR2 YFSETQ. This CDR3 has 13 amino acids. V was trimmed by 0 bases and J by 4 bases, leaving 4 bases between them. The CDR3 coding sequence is TGCGCCAGCAGCTTGGTTTCCACCGGGGAGCTGTTTTTT. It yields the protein CASSLVSTGELFF.

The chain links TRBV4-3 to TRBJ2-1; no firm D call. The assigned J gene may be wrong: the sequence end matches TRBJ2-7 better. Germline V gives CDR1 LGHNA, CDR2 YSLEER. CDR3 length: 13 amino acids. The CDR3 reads CASSQVVGNEQYF. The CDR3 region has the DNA TGCGCCAGCAGCCAAGTTGTAGGTAACGAGCAGTACTTC.

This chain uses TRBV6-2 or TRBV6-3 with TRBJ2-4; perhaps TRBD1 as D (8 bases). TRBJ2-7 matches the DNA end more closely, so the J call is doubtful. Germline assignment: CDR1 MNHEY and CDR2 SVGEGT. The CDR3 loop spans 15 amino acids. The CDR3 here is CASSKQGGNSYEQYF. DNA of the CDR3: TGTGCCAGCAGCAAACAGGGGGGGAACTCCTACGAGCAGTACTTC.

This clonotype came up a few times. The CDR3 DNA follows: TGTGCCAGCAGTTTAGAGGCTGGGCTAGCGGGGAGCTATGAGCAGTTCTTC. It encodes CASSLEAGLAGSYEQFF. V is TRBV28 and J is TRBJ2-1; the match to TRBD2 covers 9 bases. Germline CDR1 is MDHEN and CDR2 is SYDVKM. V trimming: 2 bases; J trimming: 8 bases; junction bases outside the gene matches: 13. The CDR3 has 17 amino acids.

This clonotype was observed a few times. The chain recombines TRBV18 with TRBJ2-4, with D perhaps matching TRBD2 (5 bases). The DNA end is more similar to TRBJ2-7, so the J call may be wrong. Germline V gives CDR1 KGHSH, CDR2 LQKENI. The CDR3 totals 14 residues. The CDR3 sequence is CASSYASWDYEQYF. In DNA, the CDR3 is TGTGCCAGCTCATATGCTAGCTGGGACTACGAGCAGTACTTC.

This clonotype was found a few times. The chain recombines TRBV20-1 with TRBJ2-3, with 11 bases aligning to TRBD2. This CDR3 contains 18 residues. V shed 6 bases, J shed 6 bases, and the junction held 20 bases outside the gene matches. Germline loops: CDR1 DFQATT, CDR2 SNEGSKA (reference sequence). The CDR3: CSAPRRPPTSGGVDTQYF. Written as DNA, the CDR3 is TGCAGTGCCCCCAGGAGGCCTCCAACTAGCGGGGGAGTCGATACGCAGTATTTT.

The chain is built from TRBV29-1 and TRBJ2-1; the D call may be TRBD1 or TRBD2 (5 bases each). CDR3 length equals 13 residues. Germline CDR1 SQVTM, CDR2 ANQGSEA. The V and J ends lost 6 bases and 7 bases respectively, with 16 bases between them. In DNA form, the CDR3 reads TGCAGCGTCGAGACCGGGGCCTTGAATGAGCAGTTCTTC. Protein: CSVETGALNEQFF.

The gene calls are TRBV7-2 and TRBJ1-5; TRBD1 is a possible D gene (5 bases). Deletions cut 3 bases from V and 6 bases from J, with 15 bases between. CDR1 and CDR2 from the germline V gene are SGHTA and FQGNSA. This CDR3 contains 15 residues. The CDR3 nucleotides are TGTGCCAGCAGCTTGGGGCGGGCAGGGATTCAGCCCCAGCATTTT. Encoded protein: CASSLGRAGIQPQHF.

The CDR3 DNA follows: TGTGCCAGCAGTTCTGCGGGGACACTCGGAAACACCATATATTTT. Its protein product is CASSSAGTLGNTIYF. The V and J genes are TRBV28 and TRBJ1-3; possible D gene TRBD1, 6 bases. Germline CDR1 and CDR2: MDHEN and SYDVKM. The V and J ends lost 4 bases and 4 bases respectively, with 14 bases between them. The CDR3 is 15 residues long. Full variable domain (rest looked up from reference TRBV28 and TRBJ1-3): DVKVTQSSRYLVKRTGEKVFLECVQDMDHENMFWYRQDPGLGLRLIYFSYDVKMKEKGDIPEGYSVSREKKERFSLILESASTNQTSMYLCASSSAGTLGNTIYFGEGSWLTVV.

CDR3 in amino acids: CASTITPGNTEAFF. In DNA form, the CDR3 reads TGTGCCAGCACTATAACCCCAGGGAACACTGAAGCTTTCTTT. V gene TRBV7-9 combines with J gene TRBJ1-1, with D hard to call. The CDR3 runs to 14 residues. Germline V gene data show CDR1 as SEHNR and CDR2 as FQNEAQ (reference sequence). The germline V and J ends were trimmed by 7 bases and 1 base, with 13 bases remaining between them.

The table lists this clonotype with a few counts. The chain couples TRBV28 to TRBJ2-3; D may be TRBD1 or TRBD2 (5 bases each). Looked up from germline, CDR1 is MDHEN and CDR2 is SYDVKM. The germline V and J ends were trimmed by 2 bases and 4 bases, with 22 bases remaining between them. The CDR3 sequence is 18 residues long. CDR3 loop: CASSLPPGPQGKADTQYF. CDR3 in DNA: TGTGCCAGCAGTTTACCCCCGGGGCCTCAGGGAAAGGCAGATACGCAGTATTTT.

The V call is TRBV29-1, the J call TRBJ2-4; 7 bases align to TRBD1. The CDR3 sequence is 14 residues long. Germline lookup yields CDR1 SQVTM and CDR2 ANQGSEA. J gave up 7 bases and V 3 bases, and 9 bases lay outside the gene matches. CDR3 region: CSVELEGGGNIQYF. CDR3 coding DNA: TGCAGCGTTGAGTTAGAAGGGGGCGGTAACATTCAGTACTTC.

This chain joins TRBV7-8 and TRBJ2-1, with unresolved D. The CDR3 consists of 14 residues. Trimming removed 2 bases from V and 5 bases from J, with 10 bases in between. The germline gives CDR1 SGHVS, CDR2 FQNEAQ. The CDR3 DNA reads TGTGCCAGCAGCTTAAGTCTGATCAACAATGAGCAGTTCTTC. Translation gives CASSLSLINNEQFF. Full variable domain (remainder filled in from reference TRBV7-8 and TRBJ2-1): GAGVSQSPRYKVAKRGQDVALRCDPISGHVSLFWYQQALGQGPEFLTYFQNEAQLDKSGLPSDRFFAERPEGSVSTLKIQRTQQEDSAVYLCASSLSLINNEQFFGPGTRLTVL.

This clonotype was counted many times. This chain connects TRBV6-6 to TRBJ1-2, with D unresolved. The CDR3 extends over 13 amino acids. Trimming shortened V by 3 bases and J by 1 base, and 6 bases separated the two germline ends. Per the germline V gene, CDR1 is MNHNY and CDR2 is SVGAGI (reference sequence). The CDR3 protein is CASSYNFNYGYTF. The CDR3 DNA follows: TGTGCCAGCAGTTATAATTTTAACTATGGCTACACCTTC.

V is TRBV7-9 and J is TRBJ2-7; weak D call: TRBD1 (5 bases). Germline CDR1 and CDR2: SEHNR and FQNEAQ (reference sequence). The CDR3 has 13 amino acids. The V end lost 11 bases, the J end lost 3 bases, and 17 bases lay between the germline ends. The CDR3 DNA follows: TGTGCCGATGCCAAACTGGGGCACTACGAGCAGTACTTC. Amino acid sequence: CADAKLGHYEQYF.

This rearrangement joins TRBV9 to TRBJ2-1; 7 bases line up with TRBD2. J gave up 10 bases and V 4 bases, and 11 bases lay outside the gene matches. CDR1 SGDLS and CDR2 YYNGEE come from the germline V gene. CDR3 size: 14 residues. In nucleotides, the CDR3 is TGTGCCAGCAGCCCCCTGACGGGGGGACCAGAGCAGTTCTTC. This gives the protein CASSPLTGGPEQFF.

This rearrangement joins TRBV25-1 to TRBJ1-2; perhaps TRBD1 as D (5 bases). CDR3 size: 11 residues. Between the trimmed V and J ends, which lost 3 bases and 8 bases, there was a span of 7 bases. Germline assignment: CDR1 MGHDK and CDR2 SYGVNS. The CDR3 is CASSEGRGYTF. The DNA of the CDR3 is TGTGCCAGCAGTGAGGGGCGAGGCTACACCTTC.

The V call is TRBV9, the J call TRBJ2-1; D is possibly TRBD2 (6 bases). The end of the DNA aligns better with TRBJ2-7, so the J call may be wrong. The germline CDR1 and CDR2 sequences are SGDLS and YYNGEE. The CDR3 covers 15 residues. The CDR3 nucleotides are TGTGCCAGCAGCGTAGCGGCGGGGCTCTACAATGAGCAGTACTTC. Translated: CASSVAAGLYNEQYF.

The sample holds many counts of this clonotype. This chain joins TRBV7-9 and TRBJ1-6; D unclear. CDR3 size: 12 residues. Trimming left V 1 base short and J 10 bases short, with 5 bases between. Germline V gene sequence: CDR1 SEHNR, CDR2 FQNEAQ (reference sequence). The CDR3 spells CASSLGGSPLHF. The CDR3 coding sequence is TGTGCCAGCAGCTTAGGTGGCTCACCCCTCCACTTT.

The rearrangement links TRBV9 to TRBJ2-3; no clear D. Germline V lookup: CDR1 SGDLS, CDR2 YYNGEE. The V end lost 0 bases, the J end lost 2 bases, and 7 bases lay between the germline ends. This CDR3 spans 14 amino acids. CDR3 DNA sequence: TGTGCCAGCAGCGTAGATCCCACCACAGATACGCAGTATTTT. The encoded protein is CASSVDPTTDTQYF.

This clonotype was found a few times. Here the CDR3 DNA reads TGTGCCACCGGGACCACCCACAATGAGCAGTTCTTC. This encodes CATGTTHNEQFF. The chain uses TRBV27 and TRBJ2-1; D tentatively fits TRBD1 or TRBD2 (5 bases each). V was shortened by 10 bases and J by 5 bases, with 12 bases between the two germline ends. The CDR3 totals 12 residues. CDR1 is MNHEY and CDR2 is SMNVEV in the germline V gene (reference sequence).